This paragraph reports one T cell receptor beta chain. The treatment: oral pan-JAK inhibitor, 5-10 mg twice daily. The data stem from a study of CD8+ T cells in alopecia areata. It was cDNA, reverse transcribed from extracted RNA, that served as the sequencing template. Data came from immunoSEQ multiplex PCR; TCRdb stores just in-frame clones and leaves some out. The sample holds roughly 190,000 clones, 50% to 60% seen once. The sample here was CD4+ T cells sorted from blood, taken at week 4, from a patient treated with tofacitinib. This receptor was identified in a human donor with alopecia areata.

The CDR3 DNA reads TGTGCCAGCAGCCCGAGGAGCGGGAGGGGGGAGACCCAGTACTTC. This codes for CASSPRSGRGETQYF. The chain carries TRBV4-2 and TRBJ2-5; 10 bases are shared with TRBD2. CDR3 length: 15 amino acids. CDR1 is LGHNA and CDR2 is YNFKEQ in the germline V gene. J was trimmed by 5 bases and V by 4 bases; bases with no gene match: 7.